This TCR beta chain was documented in a study of T cells in Graves' hyperthyroidism and ophthalmopathy. This CDR3 is 16 amino acids long. Germline trimming cut 2 bases from V and 5 bases from J; bases unmatched to any gene: 6. Looked up from germline, CDR1 is LGHNA and CDR2 is YNFKEQ. Overall study results and limits: From stable hyperthyroidism, ophthalmopathy was set apart by a 13 V-J model. In the blood, most expanded thyroid clonotypes above 0.001 appeared as well.

This clonotype was seen a handful of times. The antigen is undetermined. RNA transcripts were the template for amplifying TCR beta CDR3 regions. First-round RT-PCR with HTBI primers amplified the TCR CDR3 region. TCRdb reanalysed the multiplex PCR reads using MiXCR and keeps one entry per CDR3 protein. The table records a few hundred thousand distinct CDR3 sequences, approximately 14% of them present only once. Orbital computed tomography and thyroid ultrasound, together with serum TRAb and thyroxine and clinical symptoms, were used for diagnoses. The PBMCs studied were ones that came from 10 ml fresh peripheral blood.

This TCR was sampled from a young woman with Graves' hyperthyroidism. Sequencing was performed on blood. The chain combines TRBV4-2 with TRBJ1-4, with 9 bases lining up with TRBD1. The CDR3 loop reads CASSQIRQGGNEKLFF. CDR3 in DNA: TGTGCCAGCAGCCAAATCCGACAGGGGGGGAATGAAAAACTGTTTTTT.